The 8 T cell receptor beta chains reported below all come from one sample, sequenced in a study of blood T cells in healthy people across ages. Through a sample-barcoded 5' primer and a J-beta primer mix, a second PCR was run for roughly 6 to 12 cycles. TCRdb called the 5' RACE reads again in MiXCR, with one record for every CDR3 protein. The sample shows about 1,400,000 distinct CDR3 sequences, roughly 45% of them seen only once. The sample comprised blood. Every receptor here comes from a woman aged 18-35 years in good health.

The rearrangement links TRBV5-1 to TRBJ1-2, with D uncertain. Deletions cut 0 bases from V and 6 bases from J, with 12 bases between. The CDR3 has 14 residues. Germline loops: CDR1 SGHRS, CDR2 YFSETQ. The CDR3 nucleotides read TGCGCCAGCAGCTTGGCCATGGTAGGGAATGGCTACACCTTC. Its translation: CASSLAMVGNGYTF. The whole variable domain, remainder taken from reference TRBV5-1 and TRBJ1-2, is KAGVTQTPRYLIKTRGQQVTLSCSPISGHRSVSWYQQTPGQGLQFLFEYFSETQRNKGNFPGRFSGRQFSNSRSEMNVSTLELGDSALYLCASSLAMVGNGYTFGSGTRLTVV.

As for this clonotype: Relative to the germline gene, one junction end is altered; a read error may explain this. This chain links TRBV7-9 with TRBJ2-1; a weak D match, TRBD2 (6 bases). This CDR3 has 13 amino acids. Germline lookup yields CDR1 SEHNR and CDR2 FQNEAQ (reference sequence). CDR3 protein: CDSSRGLVDEQFF. CDR3 bases: TGTGACAGCAGCCGGGGACTGGTTGATGAGCAGTTCTTC.

The J gene is TRBJ2-1, the V gene TRBV30; D gene ambiguous. The CDR3 is made up of 13 amino acids. V gave up 1 base and J gave up 8 bases, with 12 bases separating them. Germline V CDR1 and CDR2: GTSNPN, SVGIG (reference sequence). CDR3 amino acids: CAWSDPDRDEQFF. The CDR3 DNA follows: TGTGCCTGGAGTGACCCCGATCGGGATGAGCAGTTCTTC.

This sequence joins TRBV5-1 and TRBJ2-2, with a possible D match to TRBD2 (6 bases). CDR3 length: 17 amino acids. Germline V gene lookup returns CDR1 SGHRS and CDR2 YFSETQ. V dropped 0 bases and J dropped 1 base, with 13 bases sitting between them. DNA of the CDR3: TGCGCCAGCAGCTTGGCCGGAGGAGCGGGGAACACCGGGGAGCTGTTTTTT. This gives the protein CASSLAGGAGNTGELFF. Variable domain in full (rest from reference TRBV5-1 and TRBJ2-2): KAGVTQTPRYLIKTRGQQVTLSCSPISGHRSVSWYQQTPGQGLQFLFEYFSETQRNKGNFPGRFSGRQFSNSRSEMNVSTLELGDSALYLCASSLAGGAGNTGELFFGEGSRLTVL.

V gene TRBV24-1 combines with J gene TRBJ2-1, with D uncertain. Looked up from germline, CDR1 is KGHDR and CDR2 is SFDVKD. The CDR3 runs 16 residues. V shed 4 bases and J shed 0 bases, with 12 bases lying between them. CDR3 loop: CATSDQTTSSYNEQFF. In nucleotides, the CDR3 is TGTGCCACCAGTGACCAGACAACGAGCTCCTACAATGAGCAGTTCTTC.

This chain joins TRBV7-2 and TRBJ2-1; a weak D match, TRBD2 (5 bases). From germline, CDR1 is SGHTA and CDR2 FQGNSA. This CDR3 has 14 residues. The ends were cut back, 5 bases at V and 7 bases at J, with 15 bases in the middle. The CDR3 DNA reads TGTGCCAGCAGCCCCCGGACTTCCTTGAATGAGCAGTTCTTC. It codes for CASSPRTSLNEQFF.

The J gene is TRBJ2-4, the V gene TRBV15; D unclear. Trimming removed 0 bases at V and 0 bases at J, with 12 bases between. CDR1 and CDR2 from the germline V gene are LNHNV and YYDKDF (reference sequence). This CDR3 spans 17 amino acids. Here the CDR3 reads CATSRDWVATAKNIQYF. The CDR3 coding sequence is TGTGCCACCAGCAGAGATTGGGTCGCGACAGCCAAAAACATTCAGTACTTC.

The gene calls are TRBV5-1 and TRBJ2-1; 9 bases match TRBD1. The trim removed 4 bases at V and 10 bases at J, leaving 9 bases unmatched. This CDR3 region has 14 residues. Germline loops: CDR1 SGHRS, CDR2 YFSETQ. DNA of the CDR3: TGCGCCAGCAGCCCGGGGACAGGGCGTTACGAGCAGTTCTTC. Translation gives CASSPGTGRYEQFF. Drawing the rest from reference TRBV5-1 and TRBJ2-1, the complete variable domain is KAGVTQTPRYLIKTRGQQVTLSCSPISGHRSVSWYQQTPGQGLQFLFEYFSETQRNKGNFPGRFSGRQFSNSRSEMNVSTLELGDSALYLCASSPGTGRYEQFFGPGTRLTVL.